This T cell receptor (beta chain) emerged from a study of CD4 T cells in relation to SARS-CoV-2 and coronaviruses. At the level of the study: TCR beta CDR3s were sequenced after 10-day antigen culture of PBMCs. General study findings and limits: SARS-CoV-2-driven expansion was significantly weaker in crossreactive than monoreactive clones. Crossreactivity was assessed only for spike protein, not other viral proteins.

Unexposed donor CD4+ T cells date from about 2011-2018, before the COVID-19 pandemic. After more than eight days of culture, CD4+ T cells were isolated. Sequencing was performed with immunoSEQ multiplex PCR; in TCRdb, only in-frame clones are kept and a portion is missing. The table shows more than 20,000 clones, with about 80% occurring only once. This clone has more than one count but fewer than ten. The antigen remains unidentified. The receptor was isolated from a human donor in good health. The sample taken for sequencing was CD4+ T cells from PBMCs, cultured in vitro.

The CDR3 loop reads CASSRQEFYEQYF. The DNA of the CDR3 is TGTGCCAGCAGTCGGCAGGAATTCTACGAGCAGTACTTC. The rearrangement links TRBV25-1 to TRBJ2-7, with unresolved D. This CDR3 contains 13 residues. Trimming stripped 5 bases from V and 3 bases from J, with 11 bases between. Germline V gene data show CDR1 as MGHDK and CDR2 as SYGVNS.